This T cell receptor (beta chain) was identified in a study of blood T cell repertoires in COVID-19. This clone came up a few times. In the authors' methods: Counts of nucleated cells, estimated from reference gene primer amplification, were obtained. The assay was immunoSEQ multiplex PCR, and TCRdb's table has in-frame clones only and misses some. V and J calls and clone size are as listed in that table; D and trimming were resolved from the DNA. The sample carries over 14,000 clones, around 75% recorded once. The CDR3 contains 17 residues. Trimming stripped 0 bases from V and 1 base from J, with 15 bases between. Germline CDR1 SGDLS, CDR2 YYNGEE.

J is TRBJ2-3 and V is TRBV9; maybe TRBD2 (6 bases). The receptor comes from a man in his sixties with acute or convalescent COVID-19. The sequencing input was peripheral blood. In DNA, the CDR3 is TGTGCCAGCAGCGTAGGTGGGACTGTGCCAGGCACAGATACGCAGTATTTT. Its translation is CASSVGGTVPGTDTQYF. Drawing the rest from reference TRBV9 and TRBJ2-3, the complete variable domain is DSGVTQTPKHLITATGQRVTLRCSPRSGDLSVYWYQQSLDQGLQFLIQYYNGEERAKGNILERFSAQQFPDLHSELNLSSLELGDSALYFCASSVGGTVPGTDTQYFGPGTRLTVL.